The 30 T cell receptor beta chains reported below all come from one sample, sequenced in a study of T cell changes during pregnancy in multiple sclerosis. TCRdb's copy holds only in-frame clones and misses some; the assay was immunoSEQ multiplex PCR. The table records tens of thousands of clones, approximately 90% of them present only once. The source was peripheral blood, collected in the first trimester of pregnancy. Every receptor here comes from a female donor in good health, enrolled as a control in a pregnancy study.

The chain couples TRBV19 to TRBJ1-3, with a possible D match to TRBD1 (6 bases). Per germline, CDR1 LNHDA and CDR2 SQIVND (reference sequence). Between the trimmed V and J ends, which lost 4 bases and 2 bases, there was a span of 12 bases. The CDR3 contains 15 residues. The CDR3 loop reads CASSSGTSTGNTIYF. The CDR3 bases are TGTGCCAGTAGTAGTGGGACATCAACTGGAAACACCATATATTTT.

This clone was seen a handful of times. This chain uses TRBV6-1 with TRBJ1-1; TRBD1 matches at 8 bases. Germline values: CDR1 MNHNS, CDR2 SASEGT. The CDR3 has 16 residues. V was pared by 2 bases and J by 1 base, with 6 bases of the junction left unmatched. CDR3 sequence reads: CASSESAGQGNTEAFF. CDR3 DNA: TGTGCCAGCAGTGAATCGGCCGGACAGGGGAACACTGAAGCTTTCTTT.

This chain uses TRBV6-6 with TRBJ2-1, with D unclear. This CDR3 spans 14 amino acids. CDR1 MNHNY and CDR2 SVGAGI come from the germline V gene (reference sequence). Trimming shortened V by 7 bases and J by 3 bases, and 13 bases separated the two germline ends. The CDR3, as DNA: TGTGCCAGCACCCCAGAGGTGAACTACAATGAGCAGTTCTTC. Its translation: CASTPEVNYNEQFF.

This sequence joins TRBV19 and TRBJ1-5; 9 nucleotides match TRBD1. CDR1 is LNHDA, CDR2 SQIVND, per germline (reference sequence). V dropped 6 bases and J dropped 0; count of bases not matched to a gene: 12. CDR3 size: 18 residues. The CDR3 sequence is CASRIDRGEVGSNQPQHF. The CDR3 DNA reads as TGTGCCAGTAGGATCGACAGGGGGGAGGTTGGTAGCAATCAGCCCCAGCATTTT.

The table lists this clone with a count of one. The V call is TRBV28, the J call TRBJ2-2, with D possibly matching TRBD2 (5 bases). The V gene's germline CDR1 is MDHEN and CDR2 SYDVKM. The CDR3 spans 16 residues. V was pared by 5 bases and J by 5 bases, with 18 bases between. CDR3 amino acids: CASSTPQEALTGELFF. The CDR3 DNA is TGTGCCAGCAGTACTCCGCAGGAGGCCCTTACCGGGGAGCTGTTTTTT.

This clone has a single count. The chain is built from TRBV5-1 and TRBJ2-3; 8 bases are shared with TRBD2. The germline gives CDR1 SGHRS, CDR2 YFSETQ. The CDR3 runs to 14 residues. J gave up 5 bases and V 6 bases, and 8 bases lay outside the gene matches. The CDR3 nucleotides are TGCGCCAGCAAACTCTCCGGGACTAGAGATACGCAGTATTTT. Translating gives CASKLSGTRDTQYF.

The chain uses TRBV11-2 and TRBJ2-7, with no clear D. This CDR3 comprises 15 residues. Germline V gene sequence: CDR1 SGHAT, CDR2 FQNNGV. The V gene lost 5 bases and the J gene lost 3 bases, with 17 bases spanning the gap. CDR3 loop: CASSTRGLPNYEQYF. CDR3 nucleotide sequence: TGTGCCAGCAGCACCCGTGGGCTCCCAAACTACGAGCAGTACTTC. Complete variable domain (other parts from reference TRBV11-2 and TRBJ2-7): EAGVAQSPRYKIIEKRQSVAFWCNPISGHATLYWYQQILGQGPKLLIQFQNNGVVDDSQLPKDRFSAERLKGVDSTLKIQPAKLEDSAVYLCASSTRGLPNYEQYFGPGTRLTVT.

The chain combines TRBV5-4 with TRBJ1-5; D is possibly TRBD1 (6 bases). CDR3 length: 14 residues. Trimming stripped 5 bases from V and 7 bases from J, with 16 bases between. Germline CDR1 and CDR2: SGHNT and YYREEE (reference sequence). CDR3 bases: TGTGCCAGCAGTCATCAGGGGAGTGGACAGCCCCAGCATTTT. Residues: CASSHQGSGQPQHF.

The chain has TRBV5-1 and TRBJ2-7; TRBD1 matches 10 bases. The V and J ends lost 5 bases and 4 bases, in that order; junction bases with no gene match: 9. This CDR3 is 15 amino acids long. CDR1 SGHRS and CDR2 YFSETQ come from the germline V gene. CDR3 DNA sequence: TGCGCCAGCAGAACAACCGGGACAGGGGAGTACGAGCAGTACTTC. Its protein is CASRTTGTGEYEQYF.

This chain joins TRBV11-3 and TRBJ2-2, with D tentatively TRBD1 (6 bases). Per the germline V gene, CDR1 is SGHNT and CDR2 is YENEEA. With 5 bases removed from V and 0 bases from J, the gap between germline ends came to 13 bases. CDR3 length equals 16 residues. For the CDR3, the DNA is TGTGCCAGCAGCCTAGGACAGTTCGCGAACACCGGGGAGCTGTTTTTT. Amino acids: CASSLGQFANTGELFF.

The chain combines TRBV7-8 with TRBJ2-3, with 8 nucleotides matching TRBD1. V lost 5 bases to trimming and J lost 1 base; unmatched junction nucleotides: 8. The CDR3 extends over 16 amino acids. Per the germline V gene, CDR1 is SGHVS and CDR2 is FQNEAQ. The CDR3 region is CASSKYRGEGTDTQYF. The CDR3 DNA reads TGTGCCAGCAGCAAATACAGGGGGGAGGGCACAGATACGCAGTATTTT.

In DNA form, the CDR3 reads TGTGCCAGCAGTGAATGGGGACAGCCTAATGAAAAACTGTTTTTT. This encodes CASSEWGQPNEKLFF. The chain combines TRBV25-1 with TRBJ1-4; the match to TRBD1 covers 7 bases. The CDR3 is 15 amino acids. The germline gives CDR1 MGHDK, CDR2 SYGVNS. After removal of 1 base from V and 3 bases from J, the junction contained 2 bases not matched to a gene.

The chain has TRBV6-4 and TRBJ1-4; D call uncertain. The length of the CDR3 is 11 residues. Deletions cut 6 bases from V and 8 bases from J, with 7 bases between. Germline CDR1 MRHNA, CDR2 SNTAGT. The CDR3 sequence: CASRSEEKLFF. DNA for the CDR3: TGTGCCAGCAGAAGCGAAGAAAAACTGTTTTTT.

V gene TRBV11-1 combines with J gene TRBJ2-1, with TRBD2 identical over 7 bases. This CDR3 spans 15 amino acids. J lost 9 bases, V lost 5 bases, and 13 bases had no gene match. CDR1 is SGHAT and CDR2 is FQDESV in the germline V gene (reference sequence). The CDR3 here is CASSPRLAPQVEQFF. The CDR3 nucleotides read TGTGCCAGCAGCCCTCGACTAGCTCCACAGGTTGAGCAGTTCTTC.

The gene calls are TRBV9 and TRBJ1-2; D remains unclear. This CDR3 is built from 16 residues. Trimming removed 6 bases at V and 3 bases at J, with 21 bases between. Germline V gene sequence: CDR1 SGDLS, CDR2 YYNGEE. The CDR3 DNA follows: TGTGCCAGCACCCAACTCTTGGGAGTGAGTGACTATGGCTACACCTTC. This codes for CASTQLLGVSDYGYTF.

CDR3 sequence (DNA): TGTGCCAGCAGCCGGGACTCCTACGAGCAGTACTTC. Translated: CASSRDSYEQYF. The V call is TRBV5-4, the J call TRBJ2-7; a weak D match, TRBD2 (5 bases). CDR3 length: 12 amino acids. The V end lost 4 bases, the J end lost 0 bases, and 5 bases lay between the germline ends. Germline CDR1 is SGHNT and CDR2 is YYREEE (reference sequence). The entire variable domain, with the rest obtained from reference TRBV5-4 and TRBJ2-7, is as follows: ETGVTQSPTHLIKTRGQQVTLRCSSQSGHNTVSWYQQALGQGPQFIFQYYREEENGRGNFPPRFSGLQFPNYSSELNVNALELDDSALYLCASSRDSYEQYFGPGTRLTVT.

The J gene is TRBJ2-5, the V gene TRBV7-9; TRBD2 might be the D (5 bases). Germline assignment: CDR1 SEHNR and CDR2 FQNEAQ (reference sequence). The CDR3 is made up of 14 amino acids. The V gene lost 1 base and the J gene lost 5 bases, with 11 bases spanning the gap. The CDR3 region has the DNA TGTGCCAGCAGCTTAGACCCCAGGAGGGAGACCCAGTACTTC. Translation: CASSLDPRRETQYF.

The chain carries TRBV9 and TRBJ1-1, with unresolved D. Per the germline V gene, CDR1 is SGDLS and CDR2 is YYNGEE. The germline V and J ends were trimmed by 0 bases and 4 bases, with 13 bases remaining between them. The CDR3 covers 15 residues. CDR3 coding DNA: TGTGCCAGCAGCGTAGCTCGGGGAGGAGGCACTGAAGCTTTCTTT. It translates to CASSVARGGGTEAFF. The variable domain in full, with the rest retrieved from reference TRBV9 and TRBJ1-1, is DSGVTQTPKHLITATGQRVTLRCSPRSGDLSVYWYQQSLDQGLQFLIQYYNGEERAKGNILERFSAQQFPDLHSELNLSSLELGDSALYFCASSVARGGGTEAFFGQGTRLTVV.

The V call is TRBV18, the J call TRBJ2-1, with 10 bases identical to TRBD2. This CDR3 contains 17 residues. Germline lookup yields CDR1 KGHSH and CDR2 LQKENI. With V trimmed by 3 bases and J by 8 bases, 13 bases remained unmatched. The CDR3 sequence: CASSPELAGTTGDEQFF. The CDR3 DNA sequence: TGTGCCAGCTCACCGGAACTAGCGGGGACCACCGGGGATGAGCAGTTCTTC.

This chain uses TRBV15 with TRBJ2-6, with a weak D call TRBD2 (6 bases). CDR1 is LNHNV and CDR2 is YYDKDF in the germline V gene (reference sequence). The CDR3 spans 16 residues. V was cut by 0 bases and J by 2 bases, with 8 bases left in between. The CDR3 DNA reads TGTGCCACCAGCAGAGATCCGGGGGCTGGGGCCAACGTCCTGACTTTC. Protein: CATSRDPGAGANVLTF.

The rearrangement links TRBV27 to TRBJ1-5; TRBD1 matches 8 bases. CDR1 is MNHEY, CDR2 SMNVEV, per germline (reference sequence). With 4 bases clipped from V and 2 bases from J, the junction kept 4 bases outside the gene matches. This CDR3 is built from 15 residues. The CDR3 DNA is TGTGCCAGCAGTTCAACAGGGGGTGGCAATCAGCCCCAGCATTTT. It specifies CASSSTGGGNQPQHF.

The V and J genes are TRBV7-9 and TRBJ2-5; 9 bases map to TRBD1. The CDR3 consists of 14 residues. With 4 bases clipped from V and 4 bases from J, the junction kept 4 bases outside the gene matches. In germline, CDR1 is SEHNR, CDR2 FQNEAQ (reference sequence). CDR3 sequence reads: CASSSQGAGETQYF. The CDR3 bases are TGTGCCAGCAGCTCACAGGGGGCCGGAGAGACCCAGTACTTC.

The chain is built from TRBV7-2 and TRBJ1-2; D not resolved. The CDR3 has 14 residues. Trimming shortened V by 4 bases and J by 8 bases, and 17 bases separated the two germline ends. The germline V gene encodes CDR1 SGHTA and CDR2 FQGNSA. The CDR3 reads CASSYSAGLGGYTF. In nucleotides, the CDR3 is TGTGCCAGCAGCTATAGTGCAGGTTTGGGCGGCTACACCTTC.

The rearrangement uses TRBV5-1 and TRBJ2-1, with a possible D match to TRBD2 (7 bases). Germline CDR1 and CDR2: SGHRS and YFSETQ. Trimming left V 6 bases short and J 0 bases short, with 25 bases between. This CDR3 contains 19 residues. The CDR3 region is CASTYRAGGRLSSYNEQFF. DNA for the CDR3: TGCGCCAGCACCTACAGAGCCGGGGGGCGCTTGAGCTCCTACAATGAGCAGTTCTTC.

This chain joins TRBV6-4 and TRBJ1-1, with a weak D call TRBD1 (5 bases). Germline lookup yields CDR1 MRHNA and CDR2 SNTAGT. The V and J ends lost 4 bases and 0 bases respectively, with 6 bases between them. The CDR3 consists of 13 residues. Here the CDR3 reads CASSGQMNTEAFF. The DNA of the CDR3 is TGTGCCAGCAGTGGACAGATGAACACTGAAGCTTTCTTT.

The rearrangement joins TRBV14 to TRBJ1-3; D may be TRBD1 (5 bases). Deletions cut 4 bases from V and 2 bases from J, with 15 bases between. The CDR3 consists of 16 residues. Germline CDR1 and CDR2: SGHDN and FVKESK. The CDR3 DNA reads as TGTGCCAGCAGCCTTCTGCGGGGGGAGACTGGAAACACCATATATTTT. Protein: CASSLLRGETGNTIYF.

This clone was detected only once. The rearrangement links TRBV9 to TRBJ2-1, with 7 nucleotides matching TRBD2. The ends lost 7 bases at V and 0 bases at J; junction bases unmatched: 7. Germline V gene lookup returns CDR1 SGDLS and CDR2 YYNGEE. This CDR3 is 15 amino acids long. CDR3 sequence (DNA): TGTGCCAGCTCTCGCGGGGGAAGCTCCTACAATGAGCAGTTCTTC. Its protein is CASSRGGSSYNEQFF.

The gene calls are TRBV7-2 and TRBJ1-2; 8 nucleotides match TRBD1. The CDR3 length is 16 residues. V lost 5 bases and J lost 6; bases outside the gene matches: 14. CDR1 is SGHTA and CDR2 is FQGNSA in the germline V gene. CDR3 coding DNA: TGTGCCAGCAGCATAGACCCGACAGGGGTTAAGGATGGCTACACCTTC. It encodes CASSIDPTGVKDGYTF.

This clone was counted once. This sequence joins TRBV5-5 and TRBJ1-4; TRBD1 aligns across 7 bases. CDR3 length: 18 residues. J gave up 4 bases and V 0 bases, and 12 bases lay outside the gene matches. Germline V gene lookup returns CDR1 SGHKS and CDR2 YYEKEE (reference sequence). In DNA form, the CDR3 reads TGTGCCAGCAGCTTGGCCGGTTTTAGGGGGCGGTTTAATGAAAAACTGTTTTTT. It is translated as CASSLAGFRGRFNEKLFF.

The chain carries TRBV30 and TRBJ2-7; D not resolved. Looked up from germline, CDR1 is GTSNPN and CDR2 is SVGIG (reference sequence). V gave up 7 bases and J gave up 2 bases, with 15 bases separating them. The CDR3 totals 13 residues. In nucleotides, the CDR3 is TGTGCCTACCCTCGCGGAAGCCCCTACGAGCAGTACTTC. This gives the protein CAYPRGSPYEQYF.